This TCR beta chain is drawn from a study of T cells in Graves' hyperthyroidism and ophthalmopathy. Regarding the study as a whole: Most clonotypes that expanded in the thyroid above 0.001 also showed up in blood. Patients with ophthalmopathy were separated from those with stable hyperthyroidism by a 13 V-J model.

Amplification of TCR beta CDR3 regions used RNA as the template. With the HTBI primer set, the TCR CDR3 went through a first round of RT-PCR. Using its own MiXCR run on the multiplex PCR reads, TCRdb lists one record per CDR3 protein. The table records hundreds of thousands of distinct CDR3 sequences, more than 45% of them present only once. This clonotype was seen many times. Its specificity is unknown. The CDR3 sequence is 11 residues long. Germline V gene data show CDR1 as SEHNR and CDR2 as FQNEAQ (reference sequence). The V and J ends lost 2 bases and 7 bases respectively, with 6 bases between them. Graves' hyperthyroidism qualified as stable when ophthalmopathy did not progress within 18 months. Diagnostic assessment was based on clinical symptoms, serum thyroxine and TRAb, thyroid ultrasound and orbital computed tomography.

The chain recombines TRBV7-9 with TRBJ2-7; D is ambiguous. This clonotype originated in a woman between 18 and 30 years old with Graves' hyperthyroidism. Source material: peripheral blood or thyroid tissue (not recorded which). The CDR3 loop reads CASSLSEEQYF. The CDR3 nucleotides read TGTGCCAGCAGCTTATCCGAGGAGCAGTACTTC.